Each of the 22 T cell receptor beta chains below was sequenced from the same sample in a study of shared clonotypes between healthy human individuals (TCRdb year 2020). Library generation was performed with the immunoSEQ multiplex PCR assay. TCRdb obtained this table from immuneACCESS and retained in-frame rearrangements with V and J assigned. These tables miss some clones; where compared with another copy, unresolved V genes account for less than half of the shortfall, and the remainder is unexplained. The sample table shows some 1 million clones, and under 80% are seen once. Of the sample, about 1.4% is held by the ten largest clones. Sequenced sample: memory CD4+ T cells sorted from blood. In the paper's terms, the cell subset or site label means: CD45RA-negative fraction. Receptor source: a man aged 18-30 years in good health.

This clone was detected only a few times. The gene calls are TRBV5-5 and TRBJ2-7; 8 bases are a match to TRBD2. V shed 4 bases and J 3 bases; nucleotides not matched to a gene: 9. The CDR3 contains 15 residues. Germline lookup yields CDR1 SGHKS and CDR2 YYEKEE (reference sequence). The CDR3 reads CASSHAGAGGYEQYF. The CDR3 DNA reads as TGTGCCAGCAGCCATGCAGGGGCGGGGGGCTACGAGCAGTACTTC.

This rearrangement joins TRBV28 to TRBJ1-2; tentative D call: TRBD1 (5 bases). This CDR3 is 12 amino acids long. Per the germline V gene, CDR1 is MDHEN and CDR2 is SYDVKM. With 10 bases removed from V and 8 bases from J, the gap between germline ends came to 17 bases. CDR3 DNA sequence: TGTGCCATCCCTAGGGGAGTAGGGGGCTACACCTTC. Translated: CAIPRGVGGYTF.

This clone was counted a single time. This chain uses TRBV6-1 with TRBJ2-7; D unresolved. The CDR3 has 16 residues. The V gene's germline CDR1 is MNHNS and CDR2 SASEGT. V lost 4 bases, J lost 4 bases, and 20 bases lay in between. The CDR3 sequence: CASSGARPHPLYEQYF. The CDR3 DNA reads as TGTGCCAGCAGTGGGGCCCGACCCCATCCTCTTTACGAGCAGTACTTC.

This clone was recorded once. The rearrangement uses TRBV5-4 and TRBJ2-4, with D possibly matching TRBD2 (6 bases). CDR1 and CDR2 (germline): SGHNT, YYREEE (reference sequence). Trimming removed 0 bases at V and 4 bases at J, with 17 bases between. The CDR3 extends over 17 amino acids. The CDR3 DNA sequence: TGTGCCAGCAGCTTGGGGGGACTTCGGGACGGTAAAAACATTCAGTACTTC. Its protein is CASSLGGLRDGKNIQYF.

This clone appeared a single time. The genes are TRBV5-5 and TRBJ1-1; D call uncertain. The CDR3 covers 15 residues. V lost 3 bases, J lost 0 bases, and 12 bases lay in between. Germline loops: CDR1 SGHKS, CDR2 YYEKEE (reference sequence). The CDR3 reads CASSSLGGMNTEAFF. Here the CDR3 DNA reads TGTGCCAGCAGCTCCCTAGGCGGGATGAACACTGAAGCTTTCTTT.

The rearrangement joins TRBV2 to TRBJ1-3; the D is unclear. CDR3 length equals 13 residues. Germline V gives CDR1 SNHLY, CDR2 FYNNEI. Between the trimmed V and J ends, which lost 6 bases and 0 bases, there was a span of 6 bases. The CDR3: CASRKDSGNTIYF. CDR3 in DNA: TGTGCCAGCAGGAAGGACTCTGGAAACACCATATATTTT.

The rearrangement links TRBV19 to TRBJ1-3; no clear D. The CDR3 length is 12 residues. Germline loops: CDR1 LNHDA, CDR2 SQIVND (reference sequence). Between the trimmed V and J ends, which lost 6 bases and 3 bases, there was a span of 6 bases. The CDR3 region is CASRSFGNTIYF. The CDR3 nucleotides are TGTGCCAGTAGGTCTTTTGGAAACACCATATATTTT. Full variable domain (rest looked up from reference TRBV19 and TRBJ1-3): DGGITQSPKYLFRKEGQNVTLSCEQNLNHDAMYWYRQDPGQGLRLIYYSQIVNDFQKGDIAEGYSVSREKKESFPLTVTSAQKNPTAFYLCASRSFGNTIYFGEGSWLTVV.

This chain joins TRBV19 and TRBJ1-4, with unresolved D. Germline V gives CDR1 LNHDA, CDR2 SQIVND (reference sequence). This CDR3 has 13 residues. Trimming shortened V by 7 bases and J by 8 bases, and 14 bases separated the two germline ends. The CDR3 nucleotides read TGTGCCAGTATATCCGGGAGGCGGGAAAAACTGTTTTTT. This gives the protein CASISGRREKLFF.

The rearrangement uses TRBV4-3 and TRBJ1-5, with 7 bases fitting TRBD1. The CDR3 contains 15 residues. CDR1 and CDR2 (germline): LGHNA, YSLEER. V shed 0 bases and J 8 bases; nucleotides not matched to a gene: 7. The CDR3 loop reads CASSQDQGGGEPQHF. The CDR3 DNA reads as TGCGCCAGCAGCCAAGATCAAGGGGGCGGGGAGCCCCAGCATTTT.

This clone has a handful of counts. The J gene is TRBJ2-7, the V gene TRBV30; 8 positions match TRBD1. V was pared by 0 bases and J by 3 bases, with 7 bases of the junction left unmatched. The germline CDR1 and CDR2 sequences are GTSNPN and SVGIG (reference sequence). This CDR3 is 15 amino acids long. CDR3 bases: TGTGCCTGGAGTGTAGGGCAGGGGGCTATCTACGAGCAGTACTTC. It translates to CAWSVGQGAIYEQYF.

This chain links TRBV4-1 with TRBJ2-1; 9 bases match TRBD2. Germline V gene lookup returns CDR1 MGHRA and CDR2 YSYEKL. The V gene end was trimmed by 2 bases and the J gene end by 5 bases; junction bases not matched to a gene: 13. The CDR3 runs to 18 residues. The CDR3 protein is CASSQTGVAGDIDNEQFF. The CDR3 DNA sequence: TGCGCCAGCAGCCAAACTGGGGTAGCGGGAGATATCGACAATGAGCAGTTCTTC.

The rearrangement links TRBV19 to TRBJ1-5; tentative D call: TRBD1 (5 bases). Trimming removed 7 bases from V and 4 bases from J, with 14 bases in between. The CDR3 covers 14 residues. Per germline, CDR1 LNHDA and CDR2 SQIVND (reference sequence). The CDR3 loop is CASTWGGSNQPQHF. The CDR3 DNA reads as TGTGCCAGTACCTGGGGGGGTAGTAATCAGCCCCAGCATTTT.

The CDR3 DNA sequence: TGCGCCAGCACCCCTGGGGACGGCCGCTCTGGGGCCAACGTCCTGACTTTC. It yields the protein CASTPGDGRSGANVLTF. This chain connects TRBV5-1 to TRBJ2-6; the D call may be TRBD1 or TRBD2 (5 bases each). V lost 6 bases and J lost 0, with 16 bases in between. Germline CDR1 is SGHRS and CDR2 is YFSETQ. The CDR3 length is 17 residues.

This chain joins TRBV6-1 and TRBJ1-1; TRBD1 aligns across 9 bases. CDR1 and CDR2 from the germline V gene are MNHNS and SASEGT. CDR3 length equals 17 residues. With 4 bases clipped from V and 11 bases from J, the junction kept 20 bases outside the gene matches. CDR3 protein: CASSGENRDRVARGAFF. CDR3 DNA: TGTGCCAGCAGTGGAGAAAACCGGGACAGGGTAGCTAGGGGGGCTTTCTTT.

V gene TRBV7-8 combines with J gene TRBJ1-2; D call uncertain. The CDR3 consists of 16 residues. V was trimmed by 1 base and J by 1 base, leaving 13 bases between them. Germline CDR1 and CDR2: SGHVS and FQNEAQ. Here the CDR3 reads CASSLDAGSINYGYTF. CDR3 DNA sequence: TGTGCCAGCAGCTTAGATGCGGGGAGCATTAACTATGGCTACACCTTC.

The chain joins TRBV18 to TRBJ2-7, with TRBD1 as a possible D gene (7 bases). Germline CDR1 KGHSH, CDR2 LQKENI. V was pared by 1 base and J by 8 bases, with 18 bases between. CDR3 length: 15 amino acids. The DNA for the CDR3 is TGTGCCAGCTCACCACGGAGGGACAGCGAGTCGCAGCAGTACTTC. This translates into CASSPRRDSESQQYF.

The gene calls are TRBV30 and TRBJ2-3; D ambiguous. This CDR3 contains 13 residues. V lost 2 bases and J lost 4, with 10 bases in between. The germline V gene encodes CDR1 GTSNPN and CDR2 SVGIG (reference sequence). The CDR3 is CAWSSPASDTQYF. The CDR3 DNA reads TGTGCCTGGAGTTCCCCGGCTTCAGATACGCAGTATTTT.

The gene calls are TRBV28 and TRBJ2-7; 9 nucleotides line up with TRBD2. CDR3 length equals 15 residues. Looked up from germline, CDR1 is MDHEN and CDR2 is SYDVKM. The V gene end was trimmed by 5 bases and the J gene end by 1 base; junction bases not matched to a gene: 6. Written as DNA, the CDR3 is TGTGCCAGCAGTATTGGGACTAGCAGATCCTACGAGCAGTACTTC. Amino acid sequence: CASSIGTSRSYEQYF.

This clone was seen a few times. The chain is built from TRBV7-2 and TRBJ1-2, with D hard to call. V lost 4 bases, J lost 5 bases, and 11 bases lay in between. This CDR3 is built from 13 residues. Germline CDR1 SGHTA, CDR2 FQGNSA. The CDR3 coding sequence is TGTGCCAGCAGCTCGGTCGGGCTGTATGGCTACACCTTC. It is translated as CASSSVGLYGYTF.

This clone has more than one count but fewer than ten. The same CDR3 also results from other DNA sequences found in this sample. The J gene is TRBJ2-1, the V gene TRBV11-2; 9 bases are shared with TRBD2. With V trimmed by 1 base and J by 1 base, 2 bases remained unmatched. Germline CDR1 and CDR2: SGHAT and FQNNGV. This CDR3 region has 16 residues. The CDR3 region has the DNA TGTGCCAGCAGCTTAGTCGCGGGGGGGTCCTACAATGAGCAGTTCTTC. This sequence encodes CASSLVAGGSYNEQFF.

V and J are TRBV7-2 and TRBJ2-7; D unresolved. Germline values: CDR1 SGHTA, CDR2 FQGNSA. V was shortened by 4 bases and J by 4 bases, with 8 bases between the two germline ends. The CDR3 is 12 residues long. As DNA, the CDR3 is TGTGCCAGCAGCTCCGAATTATACGAGCAGTACTTC. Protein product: CASSSELYEQYF. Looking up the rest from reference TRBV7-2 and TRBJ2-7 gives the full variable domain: GAGVSQSPSNKVTEKGKDVELRCDPISGHTALYWYRQSLGQGLEFLIYFQGNSAPDKSGLPSDRFSAERTGGSVSTLTIQRTQQEDSAVYLCASSSELYEQYFGPGTRLTVT.

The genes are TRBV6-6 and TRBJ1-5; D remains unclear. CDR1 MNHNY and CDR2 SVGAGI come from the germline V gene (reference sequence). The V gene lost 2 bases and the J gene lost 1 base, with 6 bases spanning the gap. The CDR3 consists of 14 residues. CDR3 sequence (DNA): TGTGCCAGCAGTTACGTTGGGAGCAATCAGCCCCAGCATTTT. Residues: CASSYVGSNQPQHF.